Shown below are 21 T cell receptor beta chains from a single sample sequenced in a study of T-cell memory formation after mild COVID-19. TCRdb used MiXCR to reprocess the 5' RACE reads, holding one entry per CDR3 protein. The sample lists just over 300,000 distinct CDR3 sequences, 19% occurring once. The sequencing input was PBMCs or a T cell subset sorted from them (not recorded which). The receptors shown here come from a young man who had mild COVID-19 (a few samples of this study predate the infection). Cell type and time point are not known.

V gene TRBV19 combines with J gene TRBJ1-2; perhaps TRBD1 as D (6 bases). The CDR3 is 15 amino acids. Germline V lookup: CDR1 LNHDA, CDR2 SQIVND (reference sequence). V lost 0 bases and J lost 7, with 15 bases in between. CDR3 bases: TGTGCCAGTAGTATAGATCGCAGGGGAGGACTTGGCTACACCTTC. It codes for CASSIDRRGGLGYTF.

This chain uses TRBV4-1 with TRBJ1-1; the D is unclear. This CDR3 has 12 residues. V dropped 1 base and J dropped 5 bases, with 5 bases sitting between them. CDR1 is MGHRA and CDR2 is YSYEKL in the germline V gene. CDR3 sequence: CASSQVDTEAFF. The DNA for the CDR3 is TGCGCCAGCAGCCAAGTGGATACTGAAGCTTTCTTT.

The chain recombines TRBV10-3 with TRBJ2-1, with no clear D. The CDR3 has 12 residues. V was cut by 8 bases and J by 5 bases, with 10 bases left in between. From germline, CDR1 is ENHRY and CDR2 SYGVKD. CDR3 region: CAIGRQDNEQFF. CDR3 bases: TGTGCCATCGGAAGGCAGGACAATGAGCAGTTCTTC.

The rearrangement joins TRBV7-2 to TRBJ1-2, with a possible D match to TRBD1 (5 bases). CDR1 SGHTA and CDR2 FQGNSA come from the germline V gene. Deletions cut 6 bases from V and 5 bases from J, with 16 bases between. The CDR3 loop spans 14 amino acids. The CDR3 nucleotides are TGTGCCAGCAGGCCAGACGGGACTCATTATGGCTACACCTTC. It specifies CASRPDGTHYGYTF.

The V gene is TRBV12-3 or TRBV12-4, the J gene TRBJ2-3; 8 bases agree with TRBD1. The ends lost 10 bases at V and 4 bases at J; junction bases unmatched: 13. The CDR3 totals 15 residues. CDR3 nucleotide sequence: TGTGCCACCTCTGTGCAGGGGGCGAACGCAGATACGCAGTATTTT. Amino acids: CATSVQGANADTQYF.

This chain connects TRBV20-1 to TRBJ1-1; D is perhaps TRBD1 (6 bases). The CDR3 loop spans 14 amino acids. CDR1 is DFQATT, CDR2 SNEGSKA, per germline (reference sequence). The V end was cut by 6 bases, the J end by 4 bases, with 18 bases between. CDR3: CSAPLSQGPTEAFF. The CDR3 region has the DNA TGCAGTGCGCCTCTCTCCCAGGGGCCCACTGAAGCTTTCTTT.

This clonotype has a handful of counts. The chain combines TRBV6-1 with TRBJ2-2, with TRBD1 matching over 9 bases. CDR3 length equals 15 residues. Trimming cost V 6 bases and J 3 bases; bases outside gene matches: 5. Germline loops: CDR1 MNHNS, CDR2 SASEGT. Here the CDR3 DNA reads TGTGCCAGCAGCCCGGGACAGGGATACACCGGGGAGCTGTTTTTT. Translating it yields CASSPGQGYTGELFF.

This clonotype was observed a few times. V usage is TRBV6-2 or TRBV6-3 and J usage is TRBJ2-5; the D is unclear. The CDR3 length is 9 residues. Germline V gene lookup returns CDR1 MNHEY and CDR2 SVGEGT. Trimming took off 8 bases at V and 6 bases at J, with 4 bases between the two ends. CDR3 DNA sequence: TGTGCCAGCGGCCAGACCCAGTACTTC. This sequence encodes CASGQTQYF.

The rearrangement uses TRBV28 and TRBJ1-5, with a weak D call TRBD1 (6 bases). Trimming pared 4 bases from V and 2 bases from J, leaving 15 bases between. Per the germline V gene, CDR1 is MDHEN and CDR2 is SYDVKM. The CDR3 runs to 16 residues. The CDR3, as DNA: TGTGCCAGCAGTTCACAGGGTAGGGGACGCAATCAGCCCCAGCATTTT. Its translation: CASSSQGRGRNQPQHF.

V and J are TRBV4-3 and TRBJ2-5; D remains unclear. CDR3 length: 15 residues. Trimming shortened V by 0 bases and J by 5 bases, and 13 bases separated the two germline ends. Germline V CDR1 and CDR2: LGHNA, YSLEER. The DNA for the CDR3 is TGCGCCAGCAGCCAAGATGTCAAGGTGTTGGAGACCCAGTACTTC. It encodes CASSQDVKVLETQYF.

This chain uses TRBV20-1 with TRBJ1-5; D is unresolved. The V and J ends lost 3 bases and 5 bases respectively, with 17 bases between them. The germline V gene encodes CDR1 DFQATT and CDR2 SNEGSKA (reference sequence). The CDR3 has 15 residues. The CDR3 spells CSARGRIGIDQPQHF. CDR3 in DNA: TGCAGTGCTAGGGGGAGGATTGGTATCGATCAGCCCCAGCATTTT.

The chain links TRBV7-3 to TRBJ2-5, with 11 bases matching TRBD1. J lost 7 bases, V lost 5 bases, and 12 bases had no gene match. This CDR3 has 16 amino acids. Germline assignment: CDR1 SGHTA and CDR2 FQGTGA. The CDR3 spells CASSPNPDRGRRTQYF. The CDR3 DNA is TGTGCCAGCAGCCCAAACCCGGACAGGGGGCGTAGGACCCAGTACTTC. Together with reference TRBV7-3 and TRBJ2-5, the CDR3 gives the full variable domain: GAGVSQTPSNKVTEKGKYVELRCDPISGHTALYWYRQSLGQGPEFLIYFQGTGAADDSGLPNDRFFAVRPEGSVSTLKIQRTERGDSAVYLCASSPNPDRGRRTQYFGPGTRLLVL.

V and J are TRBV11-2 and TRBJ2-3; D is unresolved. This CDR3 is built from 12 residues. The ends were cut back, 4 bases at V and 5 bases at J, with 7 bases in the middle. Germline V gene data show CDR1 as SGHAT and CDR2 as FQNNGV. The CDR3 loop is CASSSQQDTQYF. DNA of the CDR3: TGTGCCAGCAGCTCCCAGCAAGATACGCAGTATTTT.

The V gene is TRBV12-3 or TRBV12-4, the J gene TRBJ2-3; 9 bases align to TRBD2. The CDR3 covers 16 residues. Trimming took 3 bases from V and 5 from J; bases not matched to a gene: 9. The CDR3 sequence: CASSFMTSGAVDTQYF. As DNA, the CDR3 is TGTGCCAGCAGTTTTATGACTAGCGGAGCGGTAGATACGCAGTATTTT.

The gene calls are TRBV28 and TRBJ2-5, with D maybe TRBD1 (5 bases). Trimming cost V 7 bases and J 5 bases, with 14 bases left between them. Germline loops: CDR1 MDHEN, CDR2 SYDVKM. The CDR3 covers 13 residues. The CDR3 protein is CASTRVNRETQYF. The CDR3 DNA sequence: TGTGCCAGCACCAGGGTTAATCGGGAGACCCAGTACTTC.

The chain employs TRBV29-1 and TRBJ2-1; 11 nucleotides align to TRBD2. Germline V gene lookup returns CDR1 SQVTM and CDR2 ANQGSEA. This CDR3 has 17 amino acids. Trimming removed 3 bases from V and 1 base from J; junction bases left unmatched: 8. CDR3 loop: CSVEPLAGGISYNEQFF. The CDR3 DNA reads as TGCAGCGTTGAGCCTCTAGCGGGGGGTATATCCTACAATGAGCAGTTCTTC.

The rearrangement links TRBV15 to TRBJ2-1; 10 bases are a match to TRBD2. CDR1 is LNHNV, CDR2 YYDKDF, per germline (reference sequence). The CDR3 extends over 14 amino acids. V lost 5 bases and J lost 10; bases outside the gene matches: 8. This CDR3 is CATSSRASGGEQFF. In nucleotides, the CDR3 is TGTGCCACCAGCTCCAGGGCTAGCGGGGGCGAGCAGTTCTTC.

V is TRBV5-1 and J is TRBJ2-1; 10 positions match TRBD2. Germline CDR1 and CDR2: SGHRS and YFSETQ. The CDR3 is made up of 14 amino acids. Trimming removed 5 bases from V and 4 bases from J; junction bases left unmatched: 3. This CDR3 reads CASRLLAGYNEQFF. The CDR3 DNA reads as TGCGCCAGCAGGTTACTAGCGGGGTACAATGAGCAGTTCTTC.

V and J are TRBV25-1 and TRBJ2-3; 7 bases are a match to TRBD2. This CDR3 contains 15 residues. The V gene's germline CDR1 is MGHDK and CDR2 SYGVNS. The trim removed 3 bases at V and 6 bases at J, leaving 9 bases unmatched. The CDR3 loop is CASSDSAGDGDTQYF. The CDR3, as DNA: TGTGCCAGCAGTGACTCGGCGGGGGATGGGGATACGCAGTATTTT. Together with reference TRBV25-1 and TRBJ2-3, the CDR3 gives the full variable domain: EADIYQTPRYLVIGTGKKITLECSQTMGHDKMYWYQQDPGMELHLIHYSYGVNSTEKGDLSSESTVSRIRTEHFPLTLESARPSHTSQYLCASSDSAGDGDTQYFGPGTRLTVL.

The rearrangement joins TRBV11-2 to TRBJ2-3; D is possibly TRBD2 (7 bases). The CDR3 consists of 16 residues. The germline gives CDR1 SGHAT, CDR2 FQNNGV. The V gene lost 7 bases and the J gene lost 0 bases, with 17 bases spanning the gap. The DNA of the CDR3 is TGTGCCAGCAACTCCGCCCGGGGGGCAAGCACAGATACGCAGTATTTT. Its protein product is CASNSARGASTDTQYF.

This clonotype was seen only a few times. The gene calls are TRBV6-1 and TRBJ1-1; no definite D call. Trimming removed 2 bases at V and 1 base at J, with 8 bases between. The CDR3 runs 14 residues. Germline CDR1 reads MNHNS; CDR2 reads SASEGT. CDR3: CASSEPSGNTEAFF. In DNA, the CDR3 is TGTGCCAGCAGTGAACCGAGTGGGAACACTGAAGCTTTCTTT.